This T cell receptor (beta chain) emerged from a study of cytomegalovirus exposure and HLA in healthy donors. Comment on this clone: The antigen remains unidentified.

The CDR3 spans 17 residues. Vbeta (60) and Jbeta (13) primers were used in the PCR. Under the authors' procedure: The count from a later analysis was some 81 million unique TCR beta chains, some 10 million of them shared. TCRdb's copy holds only in-frame clones and misses some; the assay was immunoSEQ multiplex PCR. V and J calls and clone size are given by that table; D and trimming were obtained from the DNA. The repertoire holds 90,000 to 150,000 clones, 70% to 85% seen once, with 9.5% to 12% in the top ten. Study-wide points: Most likely, a cluster of highly shared sequence variants arose as a sequencing artifact. In a later analysis, compared with equally common non-associated chains, HLA-associated beta chains were more expanded.

The chain combines TRBV21-1 with TRBJ2-5; the table's D call, TRBD2, has no DNA check behind it. TRBV21-1 is reported as a pseudogene. Sequences were obtained from PBMCs. The source of this sequence is a man aged 40-49 years in good health and CMV-seropositive. The CDR3 is CASSKDRGLGVQETQYF. The CDR3 DNA sequence: TGTGCCAGCAGCAAAGATAGGGGACTAGGCGTTCAAGAGACCCAGTACTTC.